The entry below describes one T cell receptor (beta chain). V lost 7 bases and J lost 4; bases outside the gene matches: 7. This CDR3 is built from 15 residues. Germline V lookup: CDR1 SNHLY, CDR2 FYNNEI. These data belong to a study of T cell changes during pregnancy in multiple sclerosis. Sequencing was performed with immunoSEQ multiplex PCR; in TCRdb, only in-frame clones are kept and a portion is missing. In the table there are about 40,000 clones, roughly nine tenths of which are singletons. This chain joins TRBV2 and TRBJ2-2; TRBD2 agrees at 9 bases. The specimen was CD4+ T cells from peripheral blood mononuclear cells, collected before pregnancy. This receptor was identified in a female donor with multiple sclerosis, enrolled in a pregnancy study. The CDR3 bases are TGTGCCAGCACCCCGACTAGCGGAGCCACCGGGGAGCTGTTTTTT. This translates into CASTPTSGATGELFF.